Included here is one T cell receptor (beta chain) sequence, with context. A much more abundant neighbour one base away suggests this may be a read error. The data belong to a study of blood T cells in healthy people across ages. It was with a sample-barcoded 5' primer and a J-beta primer mix that a second PCR of roughly 7 to 12 cycles was run. TCRdb reanalysed the 5' RACE reads using MiXCR and keeps one entry per CDR3 protein. The sample holds hundreds of thousands of distinct CDR3 sequences, less than 40% seen once. Germline V CDR1 and CDR2: SGHRS, YFSETQ. The CDR3 is made up of 15 amino acids. Trimming at V came to 7 bases and at J to 3 bases, leaving 5 bases not matched to a gene.

The chain employs TRBV5-1 and TRBJ2-5; 14 nucleotides align to TRBD2. Sequences were obtained from blood. This TCR derives from a woman of 80 years or more in good health. CDR3: CASCPGLAGEETQYF. In DNA form, the CDR3 reads TGCGCCAGCTGCCCGGGACTAGCGGGGGAAGAGACCCAGTACTTC. Drawing the rest from reference TRBV5-1 and TRBJ2-5, the complete variable domain is KAGVTQTPRYLIKTRGQQVTLSCSPISGHRSVSWYQQTPGQGLQFLFEYFSETQRNKGNFPGRFSGRQFSNSRSEMNVSTLELGDSALYLCASCPGLAGEETQYFGPGTRLLVL.